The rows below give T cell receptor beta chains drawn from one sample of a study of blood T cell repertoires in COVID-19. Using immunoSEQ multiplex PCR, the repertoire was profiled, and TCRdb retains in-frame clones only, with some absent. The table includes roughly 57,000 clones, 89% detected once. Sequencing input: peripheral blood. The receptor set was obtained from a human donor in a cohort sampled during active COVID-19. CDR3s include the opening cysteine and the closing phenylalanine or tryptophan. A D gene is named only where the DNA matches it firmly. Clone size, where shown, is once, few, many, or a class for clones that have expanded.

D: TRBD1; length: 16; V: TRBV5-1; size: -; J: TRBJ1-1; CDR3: CASSFGTGAGYTEAFF; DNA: TGCGCCAGCAGCTTCGGGACAGGGGCGGGGTACACTGAAGCTTTCTTT
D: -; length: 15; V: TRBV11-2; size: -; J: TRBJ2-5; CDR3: CASSSEGDPAETQYF; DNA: TGTGCCAGCAGCTCGGAAGGGGATCCCGCAGAGACCCAGTACTTC
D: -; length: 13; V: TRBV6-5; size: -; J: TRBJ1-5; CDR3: CASSLGSYQPQHF; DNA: TGTGCCAGCAGCCTGGGGAGTTATCAGCCCCAGCATTTT
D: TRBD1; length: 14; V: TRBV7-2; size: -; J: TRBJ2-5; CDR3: CASSSRQGRETQYF; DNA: TGTGCCAGCAGCTCAAGACAGGGGCGAGAGACCCAGTACTTC
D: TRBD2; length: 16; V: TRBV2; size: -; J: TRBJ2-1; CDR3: CASRPNSGGGYNEQFF; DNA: TGTGCCAGCAGACCTAATAGCGGGGGGGGCTACAATGAGCAGTTCTTC
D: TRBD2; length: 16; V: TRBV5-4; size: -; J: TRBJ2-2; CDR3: CASSSLAGGNTGELFF; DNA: TGTGCCAGCAGCTCTTTAGCGGGGGGGAACACCGGGGAGCTGTTTTTT
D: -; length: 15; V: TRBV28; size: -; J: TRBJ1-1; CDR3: CASSRPGHPLTEAFF; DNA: TGTGCCAGCAGTCGCCCCGGACACCCGCTCACTGAAGCTTTCTTT
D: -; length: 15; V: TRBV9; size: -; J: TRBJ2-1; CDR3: CASSVRELRDNEQFF; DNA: TGTGCCAGCAGCGTAAGGGAGCTGAGGGACAATGAGCAGTTCTTC
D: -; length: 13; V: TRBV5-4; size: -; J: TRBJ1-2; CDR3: CASSLEDRRGYTF; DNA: TGTGCCAGCAGCTTGGAAGACAGGAGGGGCTACACCTTC
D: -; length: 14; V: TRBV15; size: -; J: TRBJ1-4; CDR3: CATSRGQTIEKLFF; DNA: TGTGCCACCAGCAGAGGCCAGACTATCGAAAAACTGTTTTTT
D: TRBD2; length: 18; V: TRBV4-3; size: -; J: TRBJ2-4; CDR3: CASSQDLGGGLAKNIQYF; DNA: TGCGCCAGCAGCCAAGATCTGGGGGGGGGTTTAGCCAAAAACATTCAGTACTTC
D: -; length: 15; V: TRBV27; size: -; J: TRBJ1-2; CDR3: CASSFRFGTYYGYTF; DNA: TGTGCCAGCAGTTTTCGGTTCGGGACATACTATGGCTACACCTTC
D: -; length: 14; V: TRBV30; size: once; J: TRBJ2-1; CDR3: CASGFFTVINEQFF; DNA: TGTGCCTCGGGATTCTTTACGGTTATTAATGAGCAGTTCTTC
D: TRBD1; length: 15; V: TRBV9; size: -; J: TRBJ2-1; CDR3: CASSSSGTGGDEQFF; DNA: TGTGCCAGCAGTAGCTCCGGGACAGGGGGCGATGAGCAGTTCTTC
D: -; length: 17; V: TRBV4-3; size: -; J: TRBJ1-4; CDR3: CASSHATYREGVEKLFF; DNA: TGCGCCAGCAGCCACGCAACCTACAGGGAGGGCGTTGAAAAACTGTTTTTT
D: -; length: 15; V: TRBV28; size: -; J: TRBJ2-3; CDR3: CASTNNQNRADTQYF; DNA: TGTGCCAGCACTAATAACCAAAACCGCGCAGATACGCAGTATTTT
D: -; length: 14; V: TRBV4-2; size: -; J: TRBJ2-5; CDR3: CASSLGTVEETQYF; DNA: TGTGCCAGCAGCCTCGGGACTGTCGAAGAGACCCAGTACTTC